This T cell receptor (beta chain) emerged from a study of early T cells in non-severe SARS-CoV-2 infection. Study details: Sequencing was performed on bulk RNA from unsorted whole blood, leaving chains unpaired. Study results and caveats: Using VDJdb, the matching emphasized anti-spike CD8 responses while missing private and CD4 specificities.

Germline V gene sequence: CDR1 KGHDR, CDR2 SFDVKD. This CDR3 has 13 amino acids. On this clonotype itself: The antigen is not known. A much larger clone sits a single nucleotide away, making a read error possible.

Individual cDNA molecules were tagged with unique molecular identifiers, the study reported. Via MiXCR, TCRdb re-called the 5' RACE reads, giving one row per CDR3 protein. The table records 95,000 to 110,000 distinct CDR3 sequences, roughly 10% of them present only once. The TCR originated in an adult who was a healthcare worker with PCR-confirmed SARS-CoV-2 infection or an uninfected control (not recorded which). Sequenced input: whole blood. This chain uses TRBV24-1 with TRBJ2-3; no reliable D call. CDR3 in DNA: TGTGTCACCAGTGATTATGGCACAGATACGCAGTATTTT. Protein sequence: CVTSDYGTDTQYF.